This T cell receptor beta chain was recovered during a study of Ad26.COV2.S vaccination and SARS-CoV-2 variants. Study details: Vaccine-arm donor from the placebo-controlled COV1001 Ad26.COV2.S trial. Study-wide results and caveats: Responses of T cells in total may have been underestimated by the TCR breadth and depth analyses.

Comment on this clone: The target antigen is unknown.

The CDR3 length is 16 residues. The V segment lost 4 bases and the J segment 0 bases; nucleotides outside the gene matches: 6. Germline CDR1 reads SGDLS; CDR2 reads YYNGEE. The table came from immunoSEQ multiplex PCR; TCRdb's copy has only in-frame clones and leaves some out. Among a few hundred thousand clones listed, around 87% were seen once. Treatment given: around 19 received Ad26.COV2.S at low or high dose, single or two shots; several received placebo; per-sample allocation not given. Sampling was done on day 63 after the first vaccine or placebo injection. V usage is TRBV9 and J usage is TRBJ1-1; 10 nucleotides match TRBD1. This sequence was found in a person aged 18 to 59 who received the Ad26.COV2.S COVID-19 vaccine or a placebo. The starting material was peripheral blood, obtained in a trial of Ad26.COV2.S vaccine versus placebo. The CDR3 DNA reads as TGTGCCAGCAGCCCCCAGACAGGGGGCCTGAACACTGAAGCTTTCTTT. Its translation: CASSPQTGGLNTEAFF.